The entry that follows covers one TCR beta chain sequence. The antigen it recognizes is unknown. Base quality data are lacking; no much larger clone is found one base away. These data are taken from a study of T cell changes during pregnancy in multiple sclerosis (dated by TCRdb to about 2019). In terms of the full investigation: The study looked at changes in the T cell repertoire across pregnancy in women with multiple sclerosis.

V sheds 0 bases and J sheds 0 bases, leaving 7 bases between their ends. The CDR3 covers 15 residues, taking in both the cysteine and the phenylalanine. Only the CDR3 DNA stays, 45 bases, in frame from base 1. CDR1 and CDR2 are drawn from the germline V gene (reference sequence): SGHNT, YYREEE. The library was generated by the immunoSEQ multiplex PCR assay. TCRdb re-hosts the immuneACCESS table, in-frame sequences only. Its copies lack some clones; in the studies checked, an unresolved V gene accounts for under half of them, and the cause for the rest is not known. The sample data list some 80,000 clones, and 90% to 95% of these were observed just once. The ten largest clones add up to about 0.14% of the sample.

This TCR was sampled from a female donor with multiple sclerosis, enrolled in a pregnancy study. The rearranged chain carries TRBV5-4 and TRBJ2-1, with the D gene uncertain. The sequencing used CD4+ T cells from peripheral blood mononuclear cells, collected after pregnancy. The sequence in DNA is TGTGCCAGCAGCTTGGGACAACTCTCCTACAATGAGCAGTTCTTC. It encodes CASSLGQLSYNEQFF.